The 20 T cell receptor beta chains in this list originate from one sample, sequenced in a study of graft-versus-host responses after intestinal transplantation. For these receptors, no antigen is known. Some clones are missing from TCRdb's copy, which holds only in-frame ones; the method was immunoSEQ multiplex PCR. The table lists about 120,000 clones, roughly nine tenths of them singletons, with roughly 0.2% in the top ten. The sample was unstimulated CD4+ T cells sorted from spleen or lymph node cells, taken before intestinal transplant. Receptors originate from a human donor who received an intestinal transplant.

The chain couples TRBV1 to TRBJ1-3; the DNA was not compared with TRBD1, the D call given in the table. TRBV1 is a pseudogene segment. The CDR3 runs to 15 residues. Here the CDR3 reads CASSRALPSGNTIYF. The CDR3 DNA is TGCGCCAGCAGCCGGGCTCTCCCCTCTGGAAACACCATATATTTT.

J is TRBJ2-2 and V is TRBV10-2; the D is unclear. This CDR3 has 15 residues. V was pared by 8 bases and J by 3 bases, with 16 bases between. The germline gives CDR1 WSHSY, CDR2 SAAADI. As DNA, the CDR3 is TGCGCCAGCGGTCCCGTACACGATGACACCGGGGAGCTGTTTTTT. It specifies CASGPVHDDTGELFF.

The rearrangement uses TRBV9 and TRBJ1-1; TRBD1 matches at 8 bases. Germline values: CDR1 SGDLS, CDR2 YYNGEE. CDR3 size: 15 residues. V lost 2 bases, J lost 2 bases, and 5 bases stayed unmatched. CDR3 coding DNA: TGTGCCAGCAGCGTTACAGGGGGAGGAAACACTGAAGCTTTCTTT. This encodes CASSVTGGGNTEAFF.

This chain links TRBV28 with TRBJ1-5; possibly TRBD1 for D (6 bases). The length of the CDR3 is 14 residues. V was cut by 7 bases and J by 5 bases, with 15 bases left in between. Per the germline V gene, CDR1 is MDHEN and CDR2 is SYDVKM. In DNA form, the CDR3 reads TGTGCCAGCAACCCACAGGGTCGCGATCAGCCCCAGCATTTT. As protein: CASNPQGRDQPQHF.

This chain links TRBV25-1 with TRBJ2-2; 10 bases match TRBD2. The CDR3 consists of 17 residues. CDR1 and CDR2 (germline): MGHDK, SYGVNS. Trimming removed 1 base from V and 6 bases from J; junction bases left unmatched: 8. The CDR3 bases are TGTGCCAGCAGTGAATGGATCCTAGCGGGGGCCCCCGGGGAGCTGTTTTTT. Amino acid sequence: CASSEWILAGAPGELFF.

This clone was recorded only once. V is TRBV28 and J is TRBJ1-5; D uncertain. The V gene's germline CDR1 is MDHEN and CDR2 SYDVKM. V lost 3 bases and J lost 0, with 6 bases in between. The CDR3 covers 14 residues. CDR3 protein: CASSFSGSNQPQHF. In DNA, the CDR3 is TGTGCCAGCAGTTTTAGCGGTAGCAATCAGCCCCAGCATTTT.

A word on this clone: Other nucleotide sequences from this sample produce the same CDR3. This rearrangement joins TRBV18 to TRBJ1-1; D remains ambiguous. V was pared by 2 bases and J by 4 bases, with 8 bases between. The germline CDR1 and CDR2 sequences are KGHSH and LQKENI. CDR3 length equals 13 residues. The CDR3 nucleotides read TGTGCCAGCTCACCAGGGCCCGGCACTGAAGCTTTCTTT. It yields the protein CASSPGPGTEAFF.

The chain combines TRBV7-9 with TRBJ1-5; 7 nucleotides align to TRBD1. Germline V gene sequence: CDR1 SEHNR, CDR2 FQNEAQ (reference sequence). The CDR3 extends over 14 amino acids. V trimming: 1 base; J trimming: 7 bases; junction bases outside the gene matches: 4. The CDR3 is CASSLETGTQPQHF. CDR3 bases: TGTGCCAGCAGCTTAGAGACAGGGACCCAGCCCCAGCATTTT.

This chain uses TRBV7-8 with TRBJ2-1, with TRBD2 identical over 10 bases. This CDR3 comprises 15 residues. The ends lost 6 bases at V and 2 bases at J; junction bases unmatched: 4. CDR1 SGHVS and CDR2 FQNEAQ come from the germline V gene. CDR3 DNA sequence: TGTGCCAGCAGACCTAGCGGGGGCCCCTACAATGAGCAGTTCTTC. Amino acids: CASRPSGGPYNEQFF.

The chain employs TRBV11-2 and TRBJ1-1, with TRBD1 as a possible D gene (6 bases). The CDR3 extends over 13 amino acids. V dropped 5 bases and J dropped 3 bases, with 10 bases sitting between them. CDR1 is SGHAT and CDR2 is FQNNGV in the germline V gene. The CDR3 sequence is CASSAYRDTEAFF. CDR3 in DNA: TGTGCCAGCAGCGCCTACAGGGACACTGAAGCTTTCTTT. Combining the CDR3 with reference TRBV11-2 and TRBJ1-1 gives the whole variable domain EAGVAQSPRYKIIEKRQSVAFWCNPISGHATLYWYQQILGQGPKLLIQFQNNGVVDDSQLPKDRFSAERLKGVDSTLKIQPAKLEDSAVYLCASSAYRDTEAFFGQGTRLTVV.

The gene calls are TRBV27 and TRBJ1-5; tentatively, D is TRBD1 (5 bases). The CDR3 consists of 14 residues. The germline V gene has CDR1 MNHEY and CDR2 SMNVEV (reference sequence). V was cut by 4 bases and J by 0 bases, with 7 bases left in between. The chain's CDR3 is CASSSQGSNQPQHF. CDR3 bases: TGTGCCAGCAGTTCTCAGGGTAGCAATCAGCCCCAGCATTTT.

The chain combines TRBV12-2 with TRBJ2-7; the DNA was not used to check the table's D call, TRBD1. TRBV12-2 is flagged as a pseudogene. This CDR3 contains 15 residues. The DNA for the CDR3 is TGTGCAAGTCGCTTGTTGAGACAGCAAAATTACGAGCAGTACTTC. Amino acids: CASRLLRQQNYEQYF.

This sequence joins TRBV6-5 and TRBJ1-5; possible D gene TRBD1, 5 bases. V dropped 5 bases and J dropped 0 bases, with 8 bases sitting between them. This CDR3 region has 14 residues. The germline gives CDR1 MNHEY, CDR2 SVGAGI. The chain's CDR3 is CASSQGYSNQPQHF. The CDR3 DNA is TGTGCCAGCAGTCAGGGCTATAGCAATCAGCCCCAGCATTTT.

The chain links TRBV5-4 to TRBJ2-7, with D tentatively TRBD1 (5 bases). V lost 0 bases and J lost 0, with 13 bases in between. Per germline, CDR1 SGHNT and CDR2 YYREEE (reference sequence). The CDR3 has 16 amino acids. The CDR3 DNA reads as TGTGCCAGCAGCTTGGGCGGCAGGGCCATCTCCTACGAGCAGTACTTC. This sequence encodes CASSLGGRAISYEQYF.

V and J are TRBV19 and TRBJ2-2, with D hard to call. The germline V gene has CDR1 LNHDA and CDR2 SQIVND (reference sequence). V lost 6 bases and J lost 0, with 11 bases in between. The CDR3 extends over 15 amino acids. The CDR3 DNA is TGTGCCAGTAGGCGCGAGAGTTCGAACACCGGGGAGCTGTTTTTT. Its translation is CASRRESSNTGELFF. Complete variable domain (other parts from reference TRBV19 and TRBJ2-2): DGGITQSPKYLFRKEGQNVTLSCEQNLNHDAMYWYRQDPGQGLRLIYYSQIVNDFQKGDIAEGYSVSREKKESFPLTVTSAQKNPTAFYLCASRRESSNTGELFFGEGSRLTVL.

The V and J genes are TRBV4-2 and TRBJ2-1, with 9 bases lining up with TRBD2. This CDR3 is 16 amino acids long. CDR1 and CDR2 from the germline V gene are LGHNA and YNFKEQ. V was pared by 11 bases and J by 6 bases, with 17 bases of the junction left unmatched. CDR3 loop: CAPGAGGRGTGNEQFF. In DNA form, the CDR3 reads TGTGCCCCTGGGGCGGGAGGGCGAGGAACGGGCAATGAGCAGTTCTTC.

The rearrangement links TRBV23-1 to TRBJ1-5; TRBD1 matches at 11 bases. TRBV23-1 is an ORF for which the function is uncertain. The CDR3 extends over 16 amino acids. The V gene end was trimmed by 2 bases and the J gene end by 3 bases; junction bases not matched to a gene: 3. The DNA of the CDR3 is TGCGCCAGCAGTCAAGGGGACAGGGGGTTCAATCAGCCCCAGCATTTT. Protein product: CASSQGDRGFNQPQHF.

The rearrangement uses TRBV7-3 and TRBJ2-1; D might be TRBD2 (5 bases). Between the trimmed V and J ends, which lost 2 bases and 9 bases, there was a span of 11 bases. This CDR3 is built from 13 residues. Germline values: CDR1 SGHTA, CDR2 FQGTGA. The CDR3 bases are TGTGCCAGCAGCTTATTCGCGGAGGCTGAGCAGTTCTTC. Its translation is CASSLFAEAEQFF.

This chain uses TRBV9 with TRBJ2-1, with 11 positions matching TRBD2. This CDR3 comprises 16 residues. The V and J ends lost 0 bases and 7 bases, in that order; junction bases with no gene match: 6. Per the germline V gene, CDR1 is SGDLS and CDR2 is YYNGEE. DNA of the CDR3: TGTGCCAGCAGCGTAGTAAGTACTAGCGGGAGAAATGAGCAGTTCTTC. Translation: CASSVVSTSGRNEQFF. The full variable domain, rest sourced from reference TRBV9 and TRBJ2-1, is DSGVTQTPKHLITATGQRVTLRCSPRSGDLSVYWYQQSLDQGLQFLIQYYNGEERAKGNILERFSAQQFPDLHSELNLSSLELGDSALYFCASSVVSTSGRNEQFFGPGTRLTVL.

V gene TRBV7-2 combines with J gene TRBJ1-6, with 8 bases identical to TRBD1. This CDR3 is 16 amino acids long. CDR1 SGHTA and CDR2 FQGNSA come from the germline V gene. V was clipped by 1 base and J by 9 bases; unmatched bases: 8. CDR3 protein: CASSLVTGQGGSPLHF. For the CDR3, the DNA is TGTGCCAGCAGCTTAGTCACCGGACAGGGTGGTTCACCCCTCCACTTT.